A selection of T cell receptor beta chains follows, all from one sample in a study of blood T cells in healthy people across ages. TCRdb called the 5' RACE reads again in MiXCR, with one record for every CDR3 protein. This sample carries about a million distinct CDR3 sequences, more than 30% of them seen once, and the ten largest clones take less than 15%. The sequenced sample was blood. Receptors were obtained from a man between 18 and 29 years old in good health. CDR3s include the opening cysteine and the closing phenylalanine or tryptophan. The D gene is left open where the match is weak. The listing skips clone size in some rows; elsewhere it reads once, few, many or a size class.

>-|TRBV10-2|TRBJ1-1|-
TGCGCCAGCAGTGAGTCTGGGACCTACTTGAACACTGAAGCTTTCTTT
CASSESGTYLNTEAFF
>-|TRBV10-3|TRBJ1-1|-
TGTGCCATCAGGGGGGATCGGGACACTGAAGCTTTCTTT
CAIRGDRDTEAFF
>-|TRBV4-2|TRBJ2-5|-
TGTGCCAGCAGCCCCGGGGATTCTAGGGAGACCCAGTACTTC
CASSPGDSRETQYF
>-|TRBV27|TRBJ1-2|-
TGTGCCAGCAGTTTTTCGGGCAGGGCGGATGGCTACACCTTC
CASSFSGRADGYTF
>-|TRBV20-1|TRBJ1-4|once
TGCAGTGCTAGTGATGGGTGGCAAAAACTGTTTTTT
CSASDGWQKLFF
>-|TRBV4-3|TRBJ2-4|-
TGCGCCAGCAGCCAAGAATATGGCGACAGGTCAAAGTACTTC
CASSQEYGDRSKYF
>-|TRBV24-1|TRBJ2-1|-
TGTGCCACCAGTGATTTGGGAGATCACAGTTACAATGAGCAGTTCTTC
CATSDLGDHSYNEQFF
>-|TRBV29-1|TRBJ1-5|-
TGCAGCGCCGGGGGCTTTAATCAGCCCCAGCATTTT
CSAGGFNQPQHF
>-|TRBV29-1|TRBJ1-2|many
TGCAGCGCGGATGGCTACACCTTC
CSADGYTF
>-|TRBV20-1|TRBJ1-2|-
TGCAGTGCTATAAGAATTTATGGCTACACCTTC
CSAIRIYGYTF
>TRBD1|TRBV29-1|TRBJ1-1|-
TGCAGCGTCTCGACAGGGGGCGCGGCTGAAGCTTTCTTT
CSVSTGGAAEAFF
>-|TRBV7-2|TRBJ2-1|-
TGTGCCAGCAGCTTAGAAGTGGGAATGAGGGGCAATGAGCAGTTCTTC
CASSLEVGMRGNEQFF
>-|TRBV28|TRBJ1-6|-
TGTGCCAGCAGTTTCCGGGGTTTCGATAATTCACCCCTCCACTTT
CASSFRGFDNSPLHF
>TRBD2|TRBV6-5|TRBJ2-1|-
TGTGCCAGCAGTTACACCGCGACTAGCGGGAGGCACAATGAGCAGTTCTTC
CASSYTATSGRHNEQFF
>TRBD1|TRBV9|TRBJ1-1|-
TGTGCCAGCAGCGGAACGGACAGGGTCACTGAAGCTTTCTTT
CASSGTDRVTEAFF
>TRBD2|TRBV28|TRBJ2-5|-
TGTGCCAGCAGTTTAGCGGGGGGTCGCGTCAATGAGCAGTACTTC
CASSLAGGRVNEQYF
>-|TRBV29-1|TRBJ1-2|few
TGCAGCGTTGTGGGACGGGGAGGCTACACCTTC
CSVVGRGGYTF
>-|TRBV6-4|TRBJ1-6|-
TGTGCCAGCAGTGATGACAGCAATTCACCCCTCCACTTT
CASSDDSNSPLHF
>TRBD1|TRBV5-1|TRBJ1-2|-
TGCGCCAGCAGCTTAGAACCGGGACAGCCCTATGGCTACACCTTC
CASSLEPGQPYGYTF
>-|TRBV5-6|TRBJ2-3|few
TGTGCCAGCAGCTTCTCCGGGGTACAAGATACGCAGTATTTT
CASSFSGVQDTQYF
>TRBD2|TRBV9|TRBJ2-3|-
TGTGCCAGCAGCGGGGGACTAGCGGCTAGCACAGATACGCAGTATTTT
CASSGGLAASTDTQYF
>-|TRBV9|TRBJ1-5|-
TGTGCCAGCAGCCTACACGGGGGTATCAATCAGCCCCAGCATTTT
CASSLHGGINQPQHF
>-|TRBV7-2|TRBJ2-1|-
TGTGCCAGCAGCCCATCGCGCAGGGTTCGAGAGACCCAGTTCTTC
CASSPSRRVRETQFF
>-|TRBV5-1|TRBJ1-1|many
TGCGCCAGCAGCACACAAGGGGGTAGCACTGAAGCTTTCTTT
CASSTQGGSTEAFF
>-|TRBV12-5|TRBJ2-1|-
TGTGCTAGTGGTTTGGGACAGAGTGAGCAGTTCTTC
CASGLGQSEQFF
>-|TRBV4-1|TRBJ2-2|few
TGCGCCAGCAGCCAAGGTCACACCGGGGAGCTGTTTTTT
CASSQGHTGELFF
>-|TRBV27|TRBJ2-4|-
TGTGCCAGCAGTAGGCGTGCGACCAATGAGCAGTACTTC
CASSRRATNEQYF
>-|TRBV3-1|TRBJ1-5|-
TGTGCCAGCAGCCAATTAAGGGAGGGACCCCAGCATTTT
CASSQLREGPQHF
>-|TRBV10-3|TRBJ2-7|many
TGTGCCATCAACAGTCGGCGGAGCTACGAGCAGTACTTC
CAINSRRSYEQYF
>-|TRBV29-1|TRBJ1-1|few
TGCAGCGGCCGGGGACGGATGAACACTGAAGCTTTCTTT
CSGRGRMNTEAFF
>TRBD2|TRBV11-2|TRBJ2-5|few
TGTGCCAGCAGCCTAACTAGCGGGGGGTACCAAGAGACCCAGTACTTC
CASSLTSGGYQETQYF